These 5 T cell receptor beta chains came from one sample sequenced in a study of early T cells in non-severe SARS-CoV-2 infection. TCRdb reprocessed the 5' RACE reads via MiXCR and lists one record per CDR3 protein. Of about 49,000 distinct CDR3 sequences listed, under 7% were seen once; the top ten hold approximately 3%. The sample consisted of whole blood, taken at baseline. These receptor sequences come from an adult who was a healthcare worker with PCR-confirmed SARS-CoV-2 infection or an uninfected control (not recorded which).

This rearrangement joins TRBV11-2 to TRBJ2-5, with TRBD1 matching 10 bases. CDR3 size: 17 residues. The junction had 14 bases not matched to a gene; V was cut back by 6 bases and J by 4 bases. CDR1 and CDR2 (germline): SGHAT, FQNNGV. Written as DNA, the CDR3 is TGTGCCAGCAGTCGTAAATTCCGGGACAGGGGTGTAGAGACCCAGTACTTC. It is translated as CASSRKFRDRGVETQYF.

This clonotype appeared many times. This chain uses TRBV6-5 with TRBJ1-2; 10 nucleotides agree with TRBD1. The germline V gene encodes CDR1 MNHEY and CDR2 SVGAGI. The CDR3 loop spans 14 amino acids. V lost 6 bases, J lost 4 bases, and 5 bases stayed unmatched. CDR3 amino acids: CASSPGQGVYGYTF. Here the CDR3 DNA reads TGTGCCAGCAGCCCTGGACAGGGGGTCTATGGCTACACCTTC.

The rearrangement links TRBV4-2 to TRBJ1-2; no definite D call. Germline V gene lookup returns CDR1 LGHNA and CDR2 YNFKEQ. The CDR3 has 15 residues. V lost 1 base, J lost 0 bases, and 9 bases lay in between. CDR3 sequence (DNA): TGTGCCAGCAGCCAAGTATCGGACTCTAACTATGGCTACACCTTC. It specifies CASSQVSDSNYGYTF.

There are many counts of this clonotype. V is TRBV4-1 and J is TRBJ2-7; no definite D call. The CDR3 consists of 16 residues. Trimming cost V 0 bases and J 1 base, with 13 bases left between them. The germline gives CDR1 MGHRA, CDR2 YSYEKL. CDR3 sequence (DNA): TGCGCCAGCAGCCAAGAGAGTGGGCCCGTATCCTACGAGCAGTACTTC. It is translated as CASSQESGPVSYEQYF.

This clonotype was counted ten times or more. This chain links TRBV12-3 or TRBV12-4 with TRBJ1-2; 8 bases are shared with TRBD1. CDR3 size: 15 residues. Unmatched junction bases numbered 9, after V lost 3 bases and J lost 6 bases. Here the CDR3 reads CASSFRIQGGDGYTF. For the CDR3, the DNA is TGTGCCAGCAGTTTTCGAATACAGGGGGGAGATGGCTACACCTTC.